The rows below give T cell receptor beta chains drawn from one sample of a study of blood T cells in healthy people across ages. MiXCR, run by TCRdb on the 5' RACE reads, gives a single entry per CDR3 protein. The data hold roughly 1,500,000 distinct CDR3 sequences, with roughly 45% observed a single time. The sample taken for sequencing was blood. These receptors all stem from a woman between 18 and 29 years old in good health. Both conserved end residues are part of each CDR3. D genes are given only for firm matches. The listing skips clone size in some rows; elsewhere it reads once, few, many or a size class.

v_gene: TRBV12-3/TRBV12-4
d_gene: TRBD2
j_gene: TRBJ2-1
abundance: few
CDR3nt: TGTGCCAGCAGTTTAGGCGGGAGTCAGTTCTTC
CDR3aa: CASSLGGSQFF

v_gene: TRBV20-1
d_gene: TRBD1
j_gene: TRBJ2-1
abundance: few
CDR3nt: TGCAGTGCTAGAGCCCCGGGACAGGGGTTGGATGAGCAGTTCTTC
CDR3aa: CSARAPGQGLDEQFF

v_gene: TRBV10-2
d_gene: .
j_gene: TRBJ2-1
abundance: .
CDR3nt: TGCGCCAGCAGGGGGGCGGCGTTGAATGAGCAGTTCTTC
CDR3aa: CASRGAALNEQFF

v_gene: TRBV7-8
d_gene: .
j_gene: TRBJ2-1
abundance: .
CDR3nt: TGTGCCAGCAGCTTAGCGAACCCCGGTAGATTCTACGAGCAGTTCTTC
CDR3aa: CASSLANPGRFYEQFF

v_gene: TRBV4-1
d_gene: TRBD2
j_gene: TRBJ2-1
abundance: few
CDR3nt: TGCGCCAGCAGCCAAGAGGGTCTAGCGGGGGGGAATGAGCAGTTCTTC
CDR3aa: CASSQEGLAGGNEQFF

v_gene: TRBV6-6
d_gene: .
j_gene: TRBJ1-5
abundance: few
CDR3nt: TGTGCCAGCAGCCGACAGTGGGATCAGCCCCAGCATTTT
CDR3aa: CASSRQWDQPQHF

v_gene: TRBV2
d_gene: .
j_gene: TRBJ2-3
abundance: .
CDR3nt: TGTGCCAGCAAAACGACAGGGAGGGCAGATACGCAGTATTTT
CDR3aa: CASKTTGRADTQYF

v_gene: TRBV28
d_gene: .
j_gene: TRBJ2-7
abundance: few
CDR3nt: TGTGCCAGCAGTCCCCCCAGAAGAGGCAACTCGAAACCTTACGAGCAGTACTTC
CDR3aa: CASSPPRRGNSKPYEQYF

v_gene: TRBV7-9
d_gene: TRBD1
j_gene: TRBJ1-1
abundance: .
CDR3nt: TGTGCCAGCAGCTCCGGACAGGGGGTGGCTGAAGCTTTCTTT
CDR3aa: CASSSGQGVAEAFF

v_gene: TRBV7-2
d_gene: .
j_gene: TRBJ2-1
abundance: few
CDR3nt: TGTGCCAGCAGCCGATCGGGACACTATTACAATGAGCAGTTCTTC
CDR3aa: CASSRSGHYYNEQFF

v_gene: TRBV10-3
d_gene: TRBD2
j_gene: TRBJ2-2
abundance: .
CDR3nt: TGTGCCATCCCTTCTAGCGGGGGGAACACCGGGGAGCTGTTTTTT
CDR3aa: CAIPSSGGNTGELFF

v_gene: TRBV2
d_gene: TRBD2
j_gene: TRBJ2-7
abundance: .
CDR3nt: TGTGCCAGCAGTGATATAGCGGGAGAGTACGAGCAGTACTTC
CDR3aa: CASSDIAGEYEQYF

v_gene: TRBV7-9
d_gene: TRBD1
j_gene: TRBJ2-7
abundance: once
CDR3nt: TGTGCCAGCAGCTTAGCCAATATCCGGGACAGGTCCTACGAGCAGTACTTC
CDR3aa: CASSLANIRDRSYEQYF

v_gene: TRBV12-3/TRBV12-4
d_gene: .
j_gene: TRBJ1-2
abundance: few
CDR3nt: TGTGCCAGCAGTACCCGGAGTTGGTCGGGCTATGGCTACACCTTC
CDR3aa: CASSTRSWSGYGYTF

v_gene: TRBV5-6
d_gene: TRBD1
j_gene: TRBJ1-1
abundance: .
CDR3nt: TGTGCCAGCAGCGGGTGGGACAGGGGGCCTGAAGCTTTCTTT
CDR3aa: CASSGWDRGPEAFF

v_gene: TRBV27
d_gene: .
j_gene: TRBJ1-2
abundance: .
CDR3nt: TGTGCCAGCAGTGACGGGCCCACATGGGGCTACACCTTC
CDR3aa: CASSDGPTWGYTF